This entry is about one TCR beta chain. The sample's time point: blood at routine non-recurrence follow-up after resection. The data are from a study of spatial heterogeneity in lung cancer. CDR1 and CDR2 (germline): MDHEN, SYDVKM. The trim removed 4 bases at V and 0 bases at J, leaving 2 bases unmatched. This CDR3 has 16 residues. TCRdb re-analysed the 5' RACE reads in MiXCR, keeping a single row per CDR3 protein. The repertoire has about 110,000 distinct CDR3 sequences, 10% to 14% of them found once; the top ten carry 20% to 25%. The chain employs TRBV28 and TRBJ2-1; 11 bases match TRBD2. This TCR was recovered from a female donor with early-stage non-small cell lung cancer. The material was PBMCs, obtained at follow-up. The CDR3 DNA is TGTGCCAGCAGTTGGACTAGCGGGTCCTCCTACAATGAGCAGTTCTTC. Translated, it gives CASSWTSGSSYNEQFF.